The 29 T cell receptor beta chains below come from one sample, sequenced in a study of T cells in women clearing cervical HPV infection. Assay used: immunoSEQ multiplex PCR; TCRdb lists only in-frame clones, some missing. The sample totals fewer than 30,000 clones. The sample was blood buffy coat. These receptors were obtained from a woman between 18 and 70 years old with a cervical HPV16 infection that either progressed to CIN3+ or cleared (not recorded which).

As to this clone: The CDR3 goes on 3 residues after the read ends, and that part is filled in from the germline J gene. The V gene is TRBV6-1, the J gene TRBJ1-4, with D tentatively TRBD1 (6 bases). The CDR3 sequence is 14 residues long. Germline V CDR1 and CDR2: MNHNS, SASEGT. Trimming stripped 3 bases from V and 8 bases from J, with 13 bases between. Partial CDR3 DNA: TGTGCCAGCAGTGAGGGGACAATTTTAGAAAAA. Protein: CASSEGTILEK. The entire CDR3 reads CASSEGTILEKLFF.

CDR3 protein: CASTMGSTVQPQHF. The sequenced CDR3 bases are TGTGCTAGCACGATGGGCAGCACAGTACAGCCC. The V gene is TRBV12-5, the J gene TRBJ1-5; no reliable D call. The observed sequence ends 3 residues before the CDR3 terminus, with the missing tail filled in from the germline J gene. Germline assignment: CDR1 LGHNT and CDR2 FRNRAP. Trimming cost V 9 bases and J 7 bases, with 19 bases left between them. CDR3 length: 14 residues.

With respect to this clone: The CDR3 goes on 3 residues after the read ends, and that part is filled in from the germline J gene. The rearrangement joins TRBV7-9 to TRBJ1-2; the match to TRBD1 covers 8 bases. CDR1 is SEHNR and CDR2 is FQNEAQ in the germline V gene (reference sequence). The CDR3 totals 14 residues. The CDR3 bases that were read are TGTGCCAGCAGCATGGGACAGGTACAGTACGAC. Protein product: CASSMGQVQYD. In full, the CDR3 reads CASSMGQVQYDYTF.

As to this clone: Read sequence stops 3 residues before the CDR3 end, and the germline J gene provides the missing end. The chain is built from TRBV19 and TRBJ2-1; TRBD1 is a possible D gene (5 bases). The V end lost 3 bases, the J end lost 6 bases, and 12 bases lay between the germline ends. The CDR3 sequence is 14 residues long. CDR1 and CDR2 (germline): LNHDA, SQIVND (reference sequence). CDR3 DNA, as far as it was read: TGTGCCAGTAGTATCTCCCATGGGGCCAATGAG. Encoded protein: CASSISHGANE. The CDR3 in its entirety is CASSISHGANEQFF. The complete variable domain, with remaining parts taken from reference TRBV19 and TRBJ2-1, reads DGGITQSPKYLFRKEGQNVTLSCEQNLNHDAMYWYRQDPGQGLRLIYYSQIVNDFQKGDIAEGYSVSREKKESFPLTVTSAQKNPTAFYLCASSISHGANEQFFGPGTRLTVL.

As regards this clone: The CDR3 end falls 3 residues outside the read, so it is completed with the germline J gene. The chain employs TRBV7-8 and TRBJ2-3; TRBD2 matches at 9 bases. Germline CDR1 is SGHVS and CDR2 is FQNEAQ. With 1 base clipped from V and 5 bases from J, the junction kept 13 bases outside the gene matches. This CDR3 contains 18 residues. CDR3 DNA, as far as it was read: TGTGCCAGCAGCTTAGGTGGTTTGCGGGGGGGCCTGAAAGATACG. This encodes CASSLGGLRGGLKDT. The whole CDR3 sequence is CASSLGGLRGGLKDTQYF.

Of note for this clone: Read coverage stops 3 residues before the CDR3 terminus; the germline J gene supplies the remainder. The chain combines TRBV11-2 with TRBJ2-1; 10 positions match TRBD1. This CDR3 has 15 residues. CDR1 is SGHAT and CDR2 is FQNNGV in the germline V gene. Unmatched junction bases numbered 5, after V lost 5 bases and J lost 4 bases. The sequenced CDR3 bases are TGTGCCAGCAGCCTCGACAGGGGGCGTTACAATGAG. Translating gives CASSLDRGRYNE. The whole CDR3 sequence is CASSLDRGRYNEQFF.

For this clone: The CDR3 end is not reached by the read, which stops 3 residues before it; the germline J gene fills it in. V is TRBV19 and J is TRBJ1-5; TRBD1 is a possible D gene (6 bases). V dropped 9 bases and J dropped 1 base, with 16 bases sitting between them. Germline loops: CDR1 LNHDA, CDR2 SQIVND (reference sequence). The CDR3 covers 15 residues. The sequenced CDR3 bases are TGTGCCAGCTTGACAGGCCTCGGGAGCAATCAGCCC. Translated: CASLTGLGSNQP. In full, the CDR3 is CASLTGLGSNQPQHF.

On this clone: Read sequence stops 3 residues before the CDR3 end, and the germline J gene provides the missing end. The genes are TRBV7-6 and TRBJ1-2, with D tentatively TRBD1 (6 bases). The CDR3 contains 14 residues. CDR1 SGHVS and CDR2 FNYEAQ come from the germline V gene. The CDR3 spells CASSLTTGSYDYTF. The CDR3 DNA, read in part, is TGTGCCAGCAGCTTGACGACAGGATCCTACGAC.

On this clone itself: Sequencing ends 3 residues short of the CDR3 end; the germline J gene provides the rest. The V call is TRBV19, the J call TRBJ1-1, with D possibly being TRBD1 (5 bases). In germline, CDR1 is LNHDA, CDR2 SQIVND (reference sequence). Deletions cut 2 bases from V and 0 bases from J, with 10 bases between. CDR3 length: 15 residues. The part of the CDR3 DNA that was read is TGTGCCAGTAGTATATCGCCAGGGATGAACACTGAA. Translation: CASSISPGMNTE. The complete CDR3 reads CASSISPGMNTEAFF.

This clone is classed as medium-sized by frequency. The CDR3 goes on 3 residues after the read ends, and that part is filled in from the germline J gene. The chain recombines TRBV5-1 with TRBJ2-4, with no clear D. V was cut by 0 bases and J by 0 bases, with 4 bases left in between. The CDR3 runs 14 residues. Germline V CDR1 and CDR2: SGHRS, YFSETQ. Incomplete CDR3 DNA: TGCGCCAGCAGCTTGGAGCTAGCCAAAAACATT. Protein sequence: CASSLELAKNI. The CDR3 in its entirety is CASSLELAKNIQYF.

A note on this clone: From the germline J gene comes the end of the CDR3, since the read stops 3 residues before it. The chain combines TRBV5-1 with TRBJ2-7; 9 nucleotides agree with TRBD2. CDR1 is SGHRS, CDR2 YFSETQ, per germline. V shed 3 bases, J shed 1 base, and the junction held 5 bases outside the gene matches. The CDR3 covers 15 residues. The CDR3 loop reads CASSSTSGRSYEQYF. The CDR3 DNA, read in part, is TGCGCCAGCAGCTCTACTAGCGGGCGATCCTACGAG.

Comment on this clone: Sequencing ends 3 residues short of the CDR3 end; the germline J gene provides the rest. V is TRBV19 and J is TRBJ2-5, with D possibly being TRBD2 (5 bases). V was trimmed by 5 bases and J by 2 bases, leaving 9 bases between them. The CDR3 runs to 13 residues. The V gene's germline CDR1 is LNHDA and CDR2 SQIVND (reference sequence). CDR3 residues: CASSVRLQETQYF. Partial CDR3 DNA: TGTGCCAGTAGTGTTAGACTACAAGAGACC.

With respect to this clone: Read coverage stops 3 residues before the CDR3 terminus; the germline J gene supplies the remainder. This rearrangement joins TRBV6-1 to TRBJ1-1; tentatively, D is TRBD1 (6 bases). V lost 2 bases to trimming and J lost 4 bases, with 11 bases between them. The CDR3 has 14 residues. Germline CDR1 MNHNS, CDR2 SASEGT. The CDR3 bases that were read are TGTGCCAGCAGTGAAAACAGGGTCGGCACTGAA. Encoded protein: CASSENRVGTE. The full-length CDR3 reads as CASSENRVGTEAFF.

CDR3: CASSLPGQGGTQYF. Incomplete CDR3 DNA: TGTGCCAGCAGCTTGCCGGGACAGGGGGGAACC. This rearrangement joins TRBV7-2 to TRBJ2-5; TRBD1 aligns across 11 bases. Read data end 3 residues before the CDR3 end; the end is taken from the germline J gene. The V gene's germline CDR1 is SGHTA and CDR2 FQGNSA. This CDR3 contains 14 residues.

A remark on this clone: The read halts 3 residues ahead of the CDR3 end, with the missing end drawn from the germline J gene. This rearrangement joins TRBV7-9 to TRBJ2-4, with D possibly matching TRBD2 (5 bases). Per germline, CDR1 SEHNR and CDR2 FQNEAQ (reference sequence). The CDR3 is 12 amino acids. CDR3 bases read: TGTGCCAGCAGCTTAGCAGGGAGCGGT. Translated: CASSLAGSG. From start to end, the CDR3 is CASSLAGSGQYF.

A word on this clone: The CDR3 extends 3 residues past the end of the read, so its final part is completed from the germline J gene. The chain has TRBV6-2 or TRBV6-3 and TRBJ2-5; D uncertain. Germline values: CDR1 MNHEY, CDR2 SVGEGT. The CDR3 totals 15 residues. Trimming shortened V by 2 bases and J by 4 bases, and 14 bases separated the two germline ends. Partial CDR3 DNA: TGTGCCAGCAGTTACAGTAGCCGACTGGGAGAGACC. It specifies CASSYSSRLGET. The entire CDR3 protein reads CASSYSSRLGETQYF.

Worth noting for this clone: The read terminates 3 residues ahead of where the CDR3 ends, so the germline J gene completes it. The chain is built from TRBV9 and TRBJ2-1, with 8 bases matching TRBD2. CDR1 and CDR2 from the germline V gene are SGDLS and YYNGEE. V lost 3 bases to trimming and J lost 4 bases; unmatched junction nucleotides: 6. The CDR3 extends over 15 amino acids. The CDR3 loop is CASSATGLVYNEQFF. CDR3 DNA (partial): TGTGCCAGCAGCGCGACGGGACTAGTGTACAATGAG. The full variable domain, completed using reference TRBV9 and TRBJ2-1, is DSGVTQTPKHLITATGQRVTLRCSPRSGDLSVYWYQQSLDQGLQFLIQYYNGEERAKGNILERFSAQQFPDLHSELNLSSLELGDSALYFCASSATGLVYNEQFFGPGTRLTVL.

CDR3 DNA (partial): TGTGCCAGCAGTGAGTCCGGGGACTATGGC. This sequence encodes CASSESGDYG. The entire CDR3 protein reads CASSESGDYGYTF. This chain connects TRBV6-1 to TRBJ1-2; D ambiguous. Sequencing ends 3 residues short of the CDR3 end; the germline J gene provides the rest. Between the trimmed V and J ends, which lost 3 bases and 3 bases, there was a span of 8 bases. Germline V CDR1 and CDR2: MNHNS, SASEGT. The CDR3 length is 13 residues.

Remarks on this clone: The read terminates 3 residues ahead of where the CDR3 ends, so the germline J gene completes it. The rearrangement joins TRBV29-1 to TRBJ2-7; TRBD2 agrees at 9 bases. J was trimmed by 0 bases and V by 3 bases; bases with no gene match: 6. CDR3 size: 15 residues. The germline V gene has CDR1 SQVTM and CDR2 ANQGSEA. Incomplete CDR3 DNA: TGCAGCGTTGAGTCTAGCGGGGCTTCCTCCTACGAG. Its protein is CSVESSGASSYE. The whole CDR3 is CSVESSGASSYEQYF.

As to this clone: The read terminates 3 residues ahead of where the CDR3 ends, so the germline J gene completes it. This chain links TRBV2 with TRBJ2-5; perhaps D is TRBD1 or TRBD2 (6 bases each). The CDR3 contains 17 residues. Trimming pared 5 bases from V and 4 bases from J, leaving 23 bases between. Per the germline V gene, CDR1 is SNHLY and CDR2 is FYNNEI. CDR3 bases read: TGTGCCAGCAGTCCCCTTCTCCTACTAGGAGGGGGAGAGACC. Translating gives CASSPLLLLGGGET. The complete CDR3 sequence is CASSPLLLLGGGETQYF.

Worth noting for this clone: Read coverage stops 3 residues before the CDR3 terminus; the germline J gene supplies the remainder. The rearrangement uses TRBV7-9 and TRBJ1-5, with D perhaps TRBD1 (6 bases). The CDR3 contains 15 residues. Trimming shortened V by 1 base and J by 4 bases, and 11 bases separated the two germline ends. CDR1 and CDR2 from the germline V gene are SEHNR and FQNEAQ (reference sequence). The CDR3 spells CASSLGPGENQPQHF. The sequenced part of the CDR3 DNA is TGTGCCAGCAGCTTAGGACCAGGGGAGAATCAGCCC.

On this clone: The CDR3 end falls 3 residues outside the read, so it is completed with the germline J gene. This chain joins TRBV6-1 and TRBJ2-1; TRBD2 matches at 8 bases. V lost 10 bases and J lost 7; bases outside the gene matches: 18. CDR3 length equals 16 residues. In germline, CDR1 is MNHNS, CDR2 SASEGT. The CDR3 region is CATRERSGRVGNEQFF. The sequenced CDR3 bases are TGTGCCACCAGAGAAAGAAGCGGGAGAGTAGGGAATGAG.

The sequenced CDR3 bases are TGCGCCAGCTCATCGGGGGTAGCGGACGCTAAGACC. As protein: CASSSGVADAKT. In full, the CDR3 reads CASSSGVADAKTQYF. The chain employs TRBV5-1 and TRBJ2-5, with D tentatively TRBD2 (6 bases). The read gets to within 3 residues of the CDR3 end, and the germline J gene fills in the rest. This CDR3 contains 15 residues. The V end was cut by 7 bases, the J end by 6 bases, with 22 bases between. CDR1 is SGHRS and CDR2 is YFSETQ in the germline V gene.

With regard to this clone: Read coverage stops 3 residues before the CDR3 terminus; the germline J gene supplies the remainder. The rearrangement links TRBV2 to TRBJ1-5, with 8 bases fitting TRBD1. This CDR3 comprises 13 residues. Looked up from germline, CDR1 is SNHLY and CDR2 is FYNNEI. After removal of 9 bases from V and 7 bases from J, the junction contained 8 bases not matched to a gene. CDR3 amino acids: CASWTGIGQPQHF. The sequenced part of the CDR3 DNA is TGTGCCAGTTGGACAGGGATTGGGCAGCCC.

On this clone itself: The sequence runs out 3 residues before the end of the CDR3; the remainder is reconstructed from the germline J gene. V is TRBV29-1 and J is TRBJ2-5, with 9 nucleotides matching TRBD2. The V gene end was trimmed by 4 bases and the J gene end by 2 bases; junction bases not matched to a gene: 8. The CDR3 spans 15 residues. CDR1 is SQVTM and CDR2 is ANQGSEA in the germline V gene. CDR3 loop: CSVGPRAGGQETQYF. The sequenced part of the CDR3 DNA is TGCAGCGTTGGACCCCGAGCGGGAGGACAAGAGACC.

Of note for this clone: The CDR3 is cut off 3 residues early in the read; its end comes from the germline J gene. The chain employs TRBV9 and TRBJ2-5, with TRBD2 as a possible D gene (6 bases). Trimming pared 4 bases from V and 1 base from J, leaving 17 bases between. There are 16 residues in the CDR3. CDR1 and CDR2 (germline): SGDLS, YYNGEE. CDR3 bases read: TGTGCCAGCAGCCCCGGTGCGGCGGGGCTCCAAGAGACC. Amino acid sequence: CASSPGAAGLQET. In full, the CDR3 reads CASSPGAAGLQETQYF.

With regard to this clone: The read ends 3 residues shy of where the CDR3 ends; the end is completed using the germline J gene. The chain joins TRBV5-1 to TRBJ1-4; no clear D. The CDR3 is 14 amino acids. The germline CDR1 and CDR2 sequences are SGHRS and YFSETQ. The V gene lost 0 bases and the J gene lost 4 bases, with 7 bases spanning the gap. Here the CDR3 reads CASSLGHGNEKLFF. CDR3 DNA, as far as it was read: TGCGCCAGCAGCTTGGGACATGGTAATGAAAAA.

Worth noting for this clone: The read terminates 3 residues before the CDR3 end, so the remaining end is supplied by the germline J gene. The chain combines TRBV19 with TRBJ1-2, with 7 bases matching TRBD1. The V gene end was trimmed by 3 bases and the J gene end by 4 bases; junction bases not matched to a gene: 5. This CDR3 has 14 residues. CDR1 and CDR2 (germline): LNHDA, SQIVND (reference sequence). Partial CDR3 DNA: TGTGCCAGTAGTATTGAGGGGGCGAGCTATGGC. It is translated as CASSIEGASYG. The CDR3 in full is CASSIEGASYGYTF. The full variable domain, completed using reference TRBV19 and TRBJ1-2, is DGGITQSPKYLFRKEGQNVTLSCEQNLNHDAMYWYRQDPGQGLRLIYYSQIVNDFQKGDIAEGYSVSREKKESFPLTVTSAQKNPTAFYLCASSIEGASYGYTFGSGTRLTVV.

In the case of this clone: Read coverage stops 3 residues before the CDR3 terminus; the germline J gene supplies the remainder. V usage is TRBV19 and J usage is TRBJ2-3; D gene ambiguous. The CDR3 has 12 residues. CDR1 is LNHDA and CDR2 is SQIVND in the germline V gene (reference sequence). The part of the CDR3 DNA that was read is TGTGCCAGTAGTTCTCTTTCGCAGACG. Translated: CASSSLSQT. The entire CDR3 protein is CASSSLSQTQYF.